One and the same sample provided the 20 T cell receptor beta chains below, sequenced in a study of blood T cell repertoires in COVID-19. Sequencing was performed with immunoSEQ multiplex PCR; in TCRdb, only in-frame clones are kept and a portion is missing. The sample lists about 300,000 clones; 70% to 90% were seen once. Source material: PBMCs or T cells enriched from blood (not recorded which). The source of these receptors is a man younger than 45 who had recovered from COVID-19.

V usage is TRBV5-4 and J usage is TRBJ2-7, with a tentative D call TRBD2 (6 bases). The germline CDR1 and CDR2 sequences are SGHNT and YYREEE (reference sequence). Trimming shortened V by 1 base and J by 5 bases, and 16 bases separated the two germline ends. The CDR3 length is 15 residues. In DNA form, the CDR3 reads TGTGCCAGCAGCTTGTATTTGGGGGGTTGGAACGAGCAGTACTTC. Translation gives CASSLYLGGWNEQYF. The entire variable domain, with the rest obtained from reference TRBV5-4 and TRBJ2-7, is as follows: ETGVTQSPTHLIKTRGQQVTLRCSSQSGHNTVSWYQQALGQGPQFIFQYYREEENGRGNFPPRFSGLQFPNYSSELNVNALELDDSALYLCASSLYLGGWNEQYFGPGTRLTVT.

In its sample, this clone was seen once. The CDR3 sequence is CSVTHRGRGTEAFF. As DNA, the CDR3 is TGCAGCGTCACACACAGGGGGCGGGGGACTGAAGCTTTCTTT. The chain joins TRBV29-1 to TRBJ1-1; 9 bases line up with TRBD1. The CDR3 extends over 14 amino acids. Germline V gene sequence: CDR1 SQVTM, CDR2 ANQGSEA. The V gene end was trimmed by 6 bases and the J gene end by 5 bases; junction bases not matched to a gene: 10.

The chain employs TRBV10-1 and TRBJ1-2; TRBD1 aligns across 8 bases. The CDR3 extends over 17 amino acids. Unmatched junction bases numbered 9, after V lost 0 bases and J lost 3 bases. From germline, CDR1 is WNHNN and CDR2 SYGVQD (reference sequence). CDR3 DNA: TGCGCCAGCAGTGAGTCCCTAACCGGGACAGGCCACTATGGCTACACCTTC. It yields the protein CASSESLTGTGHYGYTF.

As to this clone: One end of the junction varies from germline; a read error may be responsible. This chain joins TRBV28 and TRBJ1-2, with 7 bases lining up with TRBD1. CDR1 and CDR2 (germline): MDHEN, SYDVKM. CDR3 length: 14 residues. CDR3 sequence reads: CASSLSGQDSPKEF. The CDR3 nucleotides read TGTGCCAGCAGTTTATCCGGACAGGACAGCCCTAAAGAATTC.

The chain recombines TRBV30 with TRBJ1-5; D is ambiguous. Germline values: CDR1 GTSNPN, CDR2 SVGIG (reference sequence). V was cut by 0 bases and J by 13 bases, with 16 bases left in between. The CDR3 has 13 residues. Here the CDR3 reads CAWSVTSDSSQHF. The CDR3 DNA sequence: TGTGCCTGGAGTGTTACATCAGACTCATCTCAGCATTTT.

V is TRBV7-2 and J is TRBJ2-3, with D possibly TRBD1 on 5 matching bases. Germline V gene sequence: CDR1 SGHTA, CDR2 FQGNSA. Deletions cut 0 bases from V and 4 bases from J, with 14 bases between. The CDR3 is 16 amino acids. The CDR3 DNA reads TGTGCCAGCAGCTTAGCGGGGCAGGTAGCTGCAGATACGCAGTATTTT. Translated, it gives CASSLAGQVAADTQYF.

The rearrangement joins TRBV7-8 to TRBJ1-5, with 8 bases fitting TRBD1. There are 15 residues in the CDR3. J gave up 3 bases and V 5 bases, and 6 bases lay outside the gene matches. CDR1 SGHVS and CDR2 FQNEAQ come from the germline V gene. In DNA, the CDR3 is TGTGCCAGCAGCACGGGACAGGTGCTCAATCAGCCCCAGCATTTT. Translated, it gives CASSTGQVLNQPQHF.

V and J are TRBV3-1 (or the pseudogene TRBV3-2) and TRBJ2-2, with a tentative D call TRBD1 (5 bases). Germline V gives CDR1 LGHDT, CDR2 YNNKEL (reference sequence). V gave up 4 bases and J gave up 3 bases, with 9 bases separating them. The CDR3 contains 14 residues. The CDR3 sequence: CASSLRGYTGELFF. The DNA of the CDR3 is TGTGCCAGCAGCCTAAGGGGTTACACCGGGGAGCTGTTTTTT.

This clone was picked up one time. DNA for the CDR3: TGTGCCAGCAGCGAGTCTGGTCGGGGGCAGTACTTC. Residues: CASSESGRGQYF. J is TRBJ2-7 and V is TRBV7-9, with D tentatively TRBD2 (5 bases). The CDR3 totals 12 residues. The V gene's germline CDR1 is SEHNR and CDR2 FQNEAQ (reference sequence). Trimming left V 5 bases short and J 9 bases short, with 14 bases between.

To note about this clone: At one end the junction does not follow the germline gene, possibly because of a read error. The chain carries TRBV7-7 and TRBJ2-2; 9 nucleotides match TRBD2. Germline lookup yields CDR1 SSHAT and CDR2 FNYEAQ (reference sequence). The CDR3 runs 17 residues. The CDR3 spells CASSFHPSGDETGELFF. CDR3 coding DNA: TGTGCTAGCAGCTTCCACCCTAGCGGGGACGAAACTGGGGAGCTGTTTTTT.

V and J are TRBV30 and TRBJ2-1; the match to TRBD2 covers 11 bases. CDR3 length: 15 amino acids. Germline V lookup: CDR1 GTSNPN, CDR2 SVGIG (reference sequence). V was clipped by 4 bases and J by 8 bases; unmatched bases: 10. CDR3 sequence: CAWNTGLAASYEQFF. As DNA, the CDR3 is TGTGCCTGGAACACGGGACTAGCGGCTAGCTATGAGCAGTTCTTC.

The sample holds one count of this clone. This chain connects TRBV7-2 to TRBJ1-6, with D possibly being TRBD1 (5 bases). The CDR3 runs to 17 residues. CDR1 SGHTA and CDR2 FQGNSA come from the germline V gene. V was trimmed by 4 bases and J by 7 bases, leaving 20 bases between them. DNA for the CDR3: TGTGCCAGCAGCTCACCAGGACACCTTGGTCTCAATTCACCCCTCCACTTT. Protein product: CASSSPGHLGLNSPLHF. Full variable domain (outside the CDR3, taken from reference TRBV7-2 and TRBJ1-6): GAGVSQSPSNKVTEKGKDVELRCDPISGHTALYWYRQSLGQGLEFLIYFQGNSAPDKSGLPSDRFSAERTGGSVSTLTIQRTQQEDSAVYLCASSSPGHLGLNSPLHFGNGTRLTVT.

The CDR3 DNA follows: TGCGCCAGCAGCAGGGGCGACGGATCCTACGAGCAGTACTTC. This translates into CASSRGDGSYEQYF. The V and J genes are TRBV4-1 and TRBJ2-7; weak D call: TRBD1 (5 bases). The V and J ends lost 5 bases and 1 base respectively, with 12 bases between them. CDR1 and CDR2 (germline): MGHRA, YSYEKL. The CDR3 has 14 amino acids.

The rearrangement joins TRBV5-4 to TRBJ2-2, with TRBD2 matching 10 bases. Germline loops: CDR1 SGHNT, CDR2 YYREEE (reference sequence). V shed 3 bases, J shed 6 bases, and the junction held 8 bases outside the gene matches. The CDR3 is made up of 16 amino acids. CDR3 loop: CASSSPAGGPSGELFF. For the CDR3, the DNA is TGTGCCAGCAGCTCGCCAGCGGGAGGGCCTTCCGGGGAGCTGTTTTTT. The variable domain in full, completed from reference TRBV5-4 and TRBJ2-2, reads ETGVTQSPTHLIKTRGQQVTLRCSSQSGHNTVSWYQQALGQGPQFIFQYYREEENGRGNFPPRFSGLQFPNYSSELNVNALELDDSALYLCASSSPAGGPSGELFFGEGSRLTVL.

This chain links TRBV3-1 (or the pseudogene TRBV3-2) with TRBJ2-7, with TRBD1 matching 7 bases. The germline gives CDR1 LGHDT, CDR2 YNNKEL (reference sequence). The CDR3 spans 14 residues. V lost 1 base and J lost 7; bases outside the gene matches: 7. The CDR3: CASSQGTGVREQYF. The CDR3 bases are TGTGCCAGCAGCCAAGGGACAGGTGTTAGGGAGCAGTACTTC.

The chain carries TRBV11-2 and TRBJ2-2; D is unclear. The CDR3 sequence is 15 residues long. CDR1 and CDR2 from the germline V gene are SGHAT and FQNNGV. V lost 0 bases to trimming and J lost 1 base, with 6 bases between them. The CDR3 region is CASSLDPVNTGELFF. Here the CDR3 DNA reads TGTGCCAGCAGCTTAGATCCGGTGAACACCGGGGAGCTGTTTTTT. Full variable domain (missing parts from reference TRBV11-2 and TRBJ2-2): EAGVAQSPRYKIIEKRQSVAFWCNPISGHATLYWYQQILGQGPKLLIQFQNNGVVDDSQLPKDRFSAERLKGVDSTLKIQPAKLEDSAVYLCASSLDPVNTGELFFGEGSRLTVL.

V usage is TRBV6-5 and J usage is TRBJ2-1; 12 bases are shared with TRBD2. CDR3 length equals 16 residues. Losses at the gene ends were 4 bases for V and 3 bases for J; bases not matched to a gene: 4. CDR1 is MNHEY, CDR2 SVGAGI, per germline. CDR3 bases: TGTGCCAGCAGTTGGAGGACTAGCGGGATCTACAATGAGCAGTTCTTC. Amino acids: CASSWRTSGIYNEQFF.

This sequence joins TRBV10-2 and TRBJ2-3, with 12 bases identical to TRBD2. The CDR3 totals 15 residues. V gave up 6 bases and J gave up 7 bases; unmatched junction bases: 8. Germline CDR1 WSHSY, CDR2 SAAADI. The CDR3 spells CASRTTSGRKNTQYF. Written as DNA, the CDR3 is TGCGCCAGCAGGACGACTAGCGGGAGAAAGAATACGCAGTATTTT.

This rearrangement joins TRBV7-2 to TRBJ2-7; 11 nucleotides match TRBD2. The junction had 8 bases not matched to a gene; V was cut back by 1 base and J by 3 bases. Germline V gives CDR1 SGHTA, CDR2 FQGNSA. CDR3 length equals 17 residues. The CDR3 spells CASSLGSGTSGFYEQYF. Written as DNA, the CDR3 is TGTGCCAGCAGCTTAGGGTCCGGGACTAGCGGATTCTACGAGCAGTACTTC.

The chain has TRBV4-2 and TRBJ2-3; the D gene is possibly TRBD2 (5 bases). Germline V gene lookup returns CDR1 LGHNA and CDR2 YNFKEQ. Deletions cut 0 bases from V and 3 bases from J, with 19 bases between. The CDR3 has 18 residues. The CDR3 coding sequence is TGTGCCAGCAGCCAAGAGAGATTGAGCGGCCTGGGGACAGATACGCAGTATTTT. Amino acid sequence: CASSQERLSGLGTDTQYF.